This TCR beta chain was recorded in a study of post-analysis software for immune sequencing data. This clonotype was seen a few times. TCR beta cDNA libraries had unique molecular identifiers. In TCRdb, the PCR reads were re-called with MiXCR into one record per CDR3 protein. The sample lists hundreds of thousands of distinct CDR3 sequences, approximately 53% seen once, with approximately 4.4% in the top ten. Sequencing was carried out using blood. The clonotype was recovered from a girl between 5 and 17 years old with multiple sclerosis.

The CDR3: CASSLTFPSGPPTDTQYF. The CDR3, as DNA: TGTGCCAGCAGCCTAACCTTTCCTTCAGGTCCCCCCACAGATACGCAGTATTTT. The chain has TRBV3-1 and TRBJ2-3; D not resolved. Germline V gene sequence: CDR1 LGHDT, CDR2 YNNKEL (reference sequence). The CDR3 loop spans 18 amino acids. V was clipped by 4 bases and J by 2 bases, with 22 bases between them.